This TCR beta chain was recorded in a study of cytomegalovirus exposure and HLA in healthy donors. Study-level results: Relative to the approximately 680-donor mean, N-insertions were reportedly fewer in an Asian-associated ancestry cluster in a later analysis.

As to this clone: The antigen remains undetermined.

This CDR3 is built from 15 residues. Trimming took 3 bases from V and 0 from J, leaving 9 bases between them. Germline values: CDR1 SGHVS, CDR2 FQNEAQ. 60 Vbeta and 13 Jbeta primers were used in PCR. Sequenced by immunoSEQ multiplex PCR; TCRdb stores in-frame clones only, minus some. Among 150,000 to 200,000 clones, roughly 88% were seen once, and the ten largest hold about a tenth. This sequence joins TRBV7-8 and TRBJ2-1; no reliable D call. The origin of this receptor is a man between 18 and 29 years old in good health and CMV-seropositive. The sequenced sample was PBMCs. The DNA of the CDR3 is TGTGCCAGCAGCTTCGGTCGTAGCTCCTACAATGAGCAGTTCTTC. It yields the protein CASSFGRSSYNEQFF.